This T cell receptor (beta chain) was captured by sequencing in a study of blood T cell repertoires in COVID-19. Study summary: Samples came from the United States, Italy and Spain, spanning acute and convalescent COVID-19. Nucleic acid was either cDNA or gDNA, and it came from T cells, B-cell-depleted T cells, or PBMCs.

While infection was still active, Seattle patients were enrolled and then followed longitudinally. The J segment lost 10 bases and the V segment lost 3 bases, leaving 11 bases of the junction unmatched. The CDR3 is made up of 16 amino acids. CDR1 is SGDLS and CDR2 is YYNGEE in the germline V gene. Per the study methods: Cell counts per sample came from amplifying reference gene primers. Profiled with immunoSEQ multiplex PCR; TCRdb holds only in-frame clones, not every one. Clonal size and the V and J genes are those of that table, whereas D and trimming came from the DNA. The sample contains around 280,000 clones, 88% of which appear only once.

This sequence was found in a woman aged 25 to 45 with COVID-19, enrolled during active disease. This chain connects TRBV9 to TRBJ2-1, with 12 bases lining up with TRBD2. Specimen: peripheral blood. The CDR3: CASSGEELAGGNEQFF. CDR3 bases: TGTGCCAGCAGCGGGGAGGAGCTAGCGGGAGGGAACGAGCAGTTCTTC.